The T cell receptor (beta chain) described here comes from a study of blood T cell repertoires in COVID-19. The CDR3 extends over 16 amino acids. Germline loops: CDR1 SGHRS, CDR2 YFSETQ. V was clipped by 5 bases and J by 2 bases; unmatched bases: 8. Generated by immunoSEQ multiplex PCR, the TCRdb table keeps only in-frame clones and is missing some. Seen here are hundreds of thousands of clones, around 82% observed once, and the top ten hold 3.5% to 5.5%. The rearrangement links TRBV5-1 to TRBJ2-3, with 10 bases matching TRBD2. The TCR originated in a man aged 25 to 40 with acute COVID-19. Source material: PBMCs or T cells enriched from blood (not recorded which). The CDR3 reads CASRRLAGGLTDTQYF. The CDR3 region has the DNA TGCGCCAGCAGACGCTTAGCGGGGGGCCTCACAGATACGCAGTATTTT.